What follows are 21 T cell receptor beta chains derived from one specimen sequenced in a study of post-analysis software for immune sequencing data. Points from the study as a whole: Roughly five TRBV segments appeared more often in patients than in controls, and TRBV5-6, TRBV5-1 and TRBV20-1 were among these.

Sequencing libraries made from TCR beta cDNA carried unique molecular identifiers. TCRdb redid the calling of the PCR reads with MiXCR, one entry per CDR3 protein. This table holds roughly 670,000 distinct CDR3 sequences, roughly three fifths found once. Their antigens are not known. Input material: blood. Every receptor here comes from a girl aged 2 to 10 with multiple sclerosis.

This clonotype was detected once. V gene TRBV10-3 combines with J gene TRBJ1-2, with 8 bases that match TRBD1. V lost 0 bases, J lost 4 bases, and 4 bases stayed unmatched. Germline V gene sequence: CDR1 ENHRY, CDR2 SYGVKD. CDR3 length: 15 amino acids. The CDR3 sequence: CAISESQGASYGYTF. Here the CDR3 DNA reads TGTGCCATCAGTGAGTCCCAGGGGGCGAGCTATGGCTACACCTTC.

This chain connects TRBV2 to TRBJ2-3; D not certain. The CDR3 runs to 16 residues. CDR1 is SNHLY and CDR2 is FYNNEI in the germline V gene. Trimming removed 4 bases at V and 5 bases at J, with 19 bases between. The CDR3 is CASSATAFSQKDTQYF. The CDR3 DNA is TGTGCCAGCAGTGCCACAGCCTTCTCACAGAAAGATACGCAGTATTTT.

This clonotype appeared a few times. The V gene is TRBV7-9, the J gene TRBJ2-3; D is possibly TRBD2 (5 bases). Trimming left V 5 bases short and J 4 bases short, with 13 bases between. The CDR3 sequence is 14 residues long. Germline CDR1 reads SEHNR; CDR2 reads FQNEAQ (reference sequence). CDR3 sequence reads: CASSAVGSADTQYF. As DNA, the CDR3 is TGTGCCAGCAGCGCCGTGGGGAGCGCAGATACGCAGTATTTT.

V is TRBV29-1 and J is TRBJ2-1; 12 bases match TRBD2. The germline V gene has CDR1 SQVTM and CDR2 ANQGSEA. V trimming: 4 bases; J trimming: 8 bases; junction bases outside the gene matches: 3. CDR3 size: 13 residues. The CDR3 coding sequence is TGCAGCGTTGCTAGCGGGAGGGGCGATGAGCAGTTCTTC. Translated: CSVASGRGDEQFF.

CDR3 coding DNA: TGTGCCAGCAGCGAAGGGGACAGGCGAACGAATGGCTACACCTTC. Its protein product is CASSEGDRRTNGYTF. The chain employs TRBV28 and TRBJ1-2, with 8 bases aligning to TRBD1. CDR3 length: 15 amino acids. After removal of 6 bases from V and 6 bases from J, the junction contained 12 bases not matched to a gene. Looked up from germline, CDR1 is MDHEN and CDR2 is SYDVKM.

The J gene is TRBJ2-5, the V gene TRBV7-9, with D tentatively TRBD1 (5 bases). The ends were cut back, 7 bases at V and 2 bases at J, with 14 bases in the middle. CDR3 length: 14 residues. Germline V lookup: CDR1 SEHNR, CDR2 FQNEAQ (reference sequence). The CDR3 DNA follows: TGTGCCAGCACCGCGACAGTATATCAAGAGACCCAGTACTTC. Its translation: CASTATVYQETQYF.

This chain connects TRBV7-2 to TRBJ2-5; D not certain. Germline V CDR1 and CDR2: SGHTA, FQGNSA. V shed 2 bases and J shed 5 bases, with 12 bases lying between them. This CDR3 is built from 14 residues. For the CDR3, the DNA is TGTGCCAGCAGCTTACCGCCCTTCGTGGAGACCCAGTACTTC. Protein product: CASSLPPFVETQYF.

CDR3 in amino acids: CSARRTVQANEQFF. The CDR3 bases are TGCAGTGCTAGAAGGACAGTGCAGGCGAATGAGCAGTTCTTC. The chain combines TRBV20-1 with TRBJ2-1; the D gene is possibly TRBD1 (6 bases). Trimming left V 2 bases short and J 7 bases short, with 15 bases between. The CDR3 sequence is 14 residues long. The germline gives CDR1 DFQATT, CDR2 SNEGSKA (reference sequence).

The rearrangement joins TRBV20-1 to TRBJ2-5; D ambiguous. The DNA end favors TRBJ2-4, so the J call may be wrong. This CDR3 region has 13 residues. Germline V gene lookup returns CDR1 DFQATT and CDR2 SNEGSKA (reference sequence). The chain's CDR3 is CSARPPFKNIQYF. In nucleotides, the CDR3 is TGCAGTGCTAGGCCTCCCTTCAAAAACATTCAGTACTTC.

This clonotype was detected a few times. The chain employs TRBV4-2 and TRBJ2-5, with D unclear. V shed 0 bases and J shed 2 bases, with 10 bases lying between them. The length of the CDR3 is 15 residues. CDR1 is LGHNA, CDR2 YNFKEQ, per germline. CDR3 DNA: TGTGCCAGCAGCCAAGATCCAGAAGAGCAAGAGACCCAGTACTTC. As protein: CASSQDPEEQETQYF.

The chain is built from TRBV29-1 and TRBJ2-1; D remains ambiguous. Trimming stripped 6 bases from V and 7 bases from J, with 10 bases between. The CDR3 loop spans 11 amino acids. From germline, CDR1 is SQVTM and CDR2 ANQGSEA. In DNA, the CDR3 is TGCAGCGTGGGAATAGAGAATGAGCAGTTCTTC. It is translated as CSVGIENEQFF.

This clonotype has only a few counts. The chain joins TRBV6-5 to TRBJ1-2, with TRBD1 matching over 8 bases. The CDR3 totals 14 residues. Trimming took 5 bases from V and 6 from J; bases not matched to a gene: 8. Germline V gene lookup returns CDR1 MNHEY and CDR2 SVGAGI. The CDR3 DNA follows: TGTGCCAGCAGTCCGGACAGGGATCAAAATGGCTACACCTTC. Translation gives CASSPDRDQNGYTF.

V usage is TRBV29-1 and J usage is TRBJ2-4; D ambiguous. This CDR3 is built from 15 residues. The ends were cut back, 0 bases at V and 2 bases at J, with 11 bases in the middle. Per germline, CDR1 SQVTM and CDR2 ANQGSEA. For the CDR3, the DNA is TGCAGCGTTGAAGACCTGCTGGGGTCCAAAAACATTCAGTACTTC. Encoded protein: CSVEDLLGSKNIQYF.

This clonotype was observed a few times. CDR3 sequence reads: CASSSRQGNEKLFF. In DNA, the CDR3 is TGTGCCAGCAGCTCTCGACAGGGGAATGAAAAACTGTTTTTT. This sequence joins TRBV6-5 and TRBJ1-4; 8 nucleotides agree with TRBD1. CDR1 is MNHEY, CDR2 SVGAGI, per germline. This CDR3 has 14 amino acids. With V trimmed by 6 bases and J by 5 bases, 5 bases remained unmatched.

The gene calls are TRBV20-1 and TRBJ2-1, with no clear D. This CDR3 is built from 13 residues. V lost 8 bases, J lost 4 bases, and 15 bases lay in between. Germline V CDR1 and CDR2: DFQATT, SNEGSKA (reference sequence). The CDR3 coding sequence is TGCAGTTCGCAGCTGCAGACGTACAATGAGCAGTTCTTC. This codes for CSSQLQTYNEQFF.

The rearrangement uses TRBV12-3 or TRBV12-4 and TRBJ2-1; 9 bases match TRBD2. CDR3 length: 14 amino acids. V trimming: 5 bases; J trimming: 11 bases; junction bases outside the gene matches: 10. CDR3 DNA sequence: TGTGCCAGCAGTACCCTAGCGGGAAAGGGGAAGCAGTTCTTC. It is translated as CASSTLAGKGKQFF.

The table lists this clonotype with a few counts. CDR3 loop: CSVHLGERETQYF. The CDR3 bases are TGCAGTGTTCATCTTGGGGAAAGGGAGACCCAGTACTTC. The J gene is TRBJ2-5, the V gene TRBV20-1; D gene ambiguous. V was pared by 7 bases and J by 5 bases, with 17 bases between. CDR3 length: 13 residues. Germline V gives CDR1 DFQATT, CDR2 SNEGSKA (reference sequence).

V and J are TRBV20-1 and TRBJ1-1; D not certain. The V end lost 3 bases, the J end lost 1 base, and 9 bases lay between the germline ends. The CDR3 sequence is 13 residues long. Germline V lookup: CDR1 DFQATT, CDR2 SNEGSKA (reference sequence). The CDR3 spells CSASRPENTEAFF. The CDR3 DNA sequence: TGCAGTGCTAGTAGACCCGAGAACACTGAAGCTTTCTTT.

The rearrangement links TRBV5-1 to TRBJ2-2, with TRBD1 identical over 8 bases. This CDR3 spans 16 amino acids. The trim removed 2 bases at V and 3 bases at J, leaving 6 bases unmatched. Germline V CDR1 and CDR2: SGHRS, YFSETQ. The CDR3 nucleotides read TGCGCCAGCAGCTTCACAGGGGGAAGTGACACCGGGGAGCTGTTTTTT. Protein product: CASSFTGGSDTGELFF.

The chain uses TRBV29-1 and TRBJ1-6; D is possibly TRBD1 (6 bases). This CDR3 region has 13 residues. The V and J ends lost 5 bases and 11 bases respectively, with 16 bases between them. Germline CDR1 is SQVTM and CDR2 is ANQGSEA. CDR3 nucleotide sequence: TGCAGCGTTTCCAGGGGCCTCCGAGCACCCCTCCACTTT. As protein: CSVSRGLRAPLHF. Drawing the rest from reference TRBV29-1 and TRBJ1-6, the complete variable domain is SAVISQKPSRDICQRGTSLTIQCQVDSQVTMMFWYRQQPGQSLTLIATANQGSEATYESGFVIDKFPISRPNLTFSTLTVSNMSPEDSSIYLCSVSRGLRAPLHFGNGTRLTVT.

V is TRBV6-6 and J is TRBJ2-4; possibly TRBD1 for D (6 bases). With 4 bases removed from V and 4 bases from J, the gap between germline ends came to 14 bases. This CDR3 contains 15 residues. CDR1 is MNHNY and CDR2 is SVGAGI in the germline V gene (reference sequence). The CDR3 nucleotides read TGTGCCAGCAGTTTGGGGACACTAGGGAAAAACATTCAGTACTTC. It is translated as CASSLGTLGKNIQYF.